Below are 32 T cell receptor beta chains sequenced from a single sample in a study of CD8 T cells in Susac syndrome. RNA amounts of about 0.5 to 1 ug underwent reverse transcription with random hexamers. TCRdb fed the immunoSEQ multiplex PCR reads into MiXCR, producing one record per CDR3 protein. Of approximately 75,000 distinct CDR3 sequences in the sample, roughly 94% are singletons; the top ten hold 0.2% to 0.25%. What was sequenced was CD8+ T cells from PBMCs. All receptors derive from a human donor in good health.

The genes are TRBV5-4 and TRBJ1-1, with 7 bases aligning to TRBD1. V was clipped by 5 bases and J by 4 bases; unmatched bases: 8. Germline V lookup: CDR1 SGHNT, CDR2 YYREEE (reference sequence). This CDR3 region has 14 residues. CDR3: CASSRQTGFTEAFF. The CDR3, as DNA: TGTGCCAGCAGTCGGCAGACAGGGTTCACTGAAGCTTTCTTT. Full variable domain (missing parts from reference TRBV5-4 and TRBJ1-1): ETGVTQSPTHLIKTRGQQVTLRCSSQSGHNTVSWYQQALGQGPQFIFQYYREEENGRGNFPPRFSGLQFPNYSSELNVNALELDDSALYLCASSRQTGFTEAFFGQGTRLTVV.

CDR3: CASSLSRSGQPQHF. DNA for the CDR3: TGTGCCAGCAGCTTATCCCGGTCGGGTCAGCCCCAGCATTTT. The V call is TRBV7-9, the J call TRBJ1-5; D unresolved. Looked up from germline, CDR1 is SEHNR and CDR2 is FQNEAQ (reference sequence). Trimming pared 2 bases from V and 6 bases from J, leaving 11 bases between. This CDR3 has 14 residues. Full variable domain (outside the CDR3, taken from reference TRBV7-9 and TRBJ1-5): DTGVSQNPRHKITKRGQNVTFRCDPISEHNRLYWYRQTLGQGPEFLTYFQNEAQLEKSRLLSDRFSAERPKGSFSTLEIQRTEQGDSAMYLCASSLSRSGQPQHFGDGTRLSIL.

The V and J genes are TRBV9 and TRBJ1-2; TRBD1 matches 8 bases. CDR1 and CDR2 from the germline V gene are SGDLS and YYNGEE. The V and J ends lost 3 bases and 7 bases, in that order; junction bases with no gene match: 11. The CDR3 length is 15 residues. The CDR3 is CASSARPGGGFGYTF. In DNA, the CDR3 is TGTGCCAGCAGCGCACGACCAGGGGGCGGCTTTGGCTACACCTTC.

The gene calls are TRBV29-1 and TRBJ2-2, with 11 bases identical to TRBD1. Germline V lookup: CDR1 SQVTM, CDR2 ANQGSEA. J was trimmed by 6 bases and V by 6 bases; bases with no gene match: 12. The CDR3 is 16 amino acids. The CDR3 DNA reads TGCAGCGTGAGGACAGGGGGCGCCGTTAGCGCCGGGGAGCTGTTTTTT. Translating it yields CSVRTGGAVSAGELFF.

The V call is TRBV9, the J call TRBJ2-4; D uncertain. Between the trimmed V and J ends, which lost 4 bases and 11 bases, there was a span of 19 bases. Germline lookup yields CDR1 SGDLS and CDR2 YYNGEE. The CDR3 is 14 amino acids. The CDR3 spells CASSHSGAALVQYF. The CDR3 region has the DNA TGTGCCAGCAGCCATTCGGGCGCGGCTTTGGTTCAGTACTTC.

The chain is built from TRBV5-1 and TRBJ2-7; D not resolved. The CDR3 covers 14 residues. Looked up from germline, CDR1 is SGHRS and CDR2 is YFSETQ. The V and J ends lost 2 bases and 0 bases respectively, with 9 bases between them. The CDR3 region has the DNA TGCGCCAGCAGCTTCCGGCGGAGCTCCTACGAGCAGTACTTC. Amino acid sequence: CASSFRRSSYEQYF.

The chain uses TRBV29-1 and TRBJ2-5, with a possible D match to TRBD2 (7 bases). Trimming removed 2 bases at V and 5 bases at J, with 12 bases between. Germline loops: CDR1 SQVTM, CDR2 ANQGSEA. The CDR3 length is 13 residues. CDR3 protein: CSVEKGGMETQYF. CDR3 bases: TGCAGCGTTGAAAAGGGGGGGATGGAGACCCAGTACTTC.

This clonotype has only a few counts. The chain combines TRBV13 with TRBJ2-5; 12 bases line up with TRBD2. From germline, CDR1 is PRHDT and CDR2 FYEKMQ (reference sequence). V trimming: 0 bases; J trimming: 2 bases; junction bases outside the gene matches: 1. This CDR3 is built from 16 residues. The CDR3 sequence: CASSLGLAGGQETQYF. The CDR3 DNA is TGTGCCAGCAGCTTAGGACTAGCGGGGGGTCAAGAGACCCAGTACTTC.

The chain joins TRBV5-1 to TRBJ2-5; D may be TRBD2 (5 bases). CDR3 length equals 15 residues. V dropped 4 bases and J dropped 5 bases, with 18 bases sitting between them. Germline CDR1 reads SGHRS; CDR2 reads YFSETQ. In DNA form, the CDR3 reads TGCGCCAGCAGCCCGGAGGTATGGGATCCGGAGACCCAGTACTTC. Its translation: CASSPEVWDPETQYF.

The chain has TRBV10-3 and TRBJ2-6, with TRBD1 as a possible D gene (6 bases). V lost 9 bases to trimming and J lost 12 bases, with 12 bases between them. CDR3 length: 11 amino acids. Germline loops: CDR1 ENHRY, CDR2 SYGVKD. The DNA of the CDR3 is TGTGCCATTAAGGCAGGGGTCGTCCTGACTTTC. Translated, it gives CAIKAGVVLTF.

The chain links TRBV20-1 to TRBJ2-3; 7 bases fit TRBD2. Germline CDR1 is DFQATT and CDR2 is SNEGSKA (reference sequence). This CDR3 has 15 residues. Losses at the gene ends were 2 bases for V and 2 bases for J; bases not matched to a gene: 7. The CDR3 DNA sequence: TGCAGTGCTAGATCTCAGCGGGACTACACAGATACGCAGTATTTT. Translating it yields CSARSQRDYTDTQYF.

V is TRBV30 and J is TRBJ2-3, with D perhaps TRBD2 (5 bases). The CDR3 is 15 residues long. The germline gives CDR1 GTSNPN, CDR2 SVGIG (reference sequence). V was pared by 0 bases and J by 5 bases, with 15 bases between. The CDR3 reads CAWSVVGLAGDTQYF. The CDR3 nucleotides read TGTGCCTGGAGTGTAGTAGGGCTAGCAGGAGATACGCAGTATTTT.

V and J are TRBV27 and TRBJ1-1, with TRBD1 identical over 9 bases. CDR3 length: 15 residues. With 5 bases clipped from V and 5 bases from J, the junction kept 9 bases outside the gene matches. CDR1 and CDR2 from the germline V gene are MNHEY and SMNVEV (reference sequence). The CDR3 DNA is TGTGCCAGCAGTCCTACAACAGGGGGCGGAACTGAAGCTTTCTTT. Translating gives CASSPTTGGGTEAFF.

The chain has TRBV2 and TRBJ1-2; the D is unclear. This CDR3 region has 14 residues. Germline V gene sequence: CDR1 SNHLY, CDR2 FYNNEI. Trimming pared 0 bases from V and 4 bases from J, leaving 9 bases between. The CDR3 loop reads CASSEAAQTYGYTF. DNA of the CDR3: TGTGCCAGCAGTGAAGCGGCTCAGACCTATGGCTACACCTTC. Supplemented by reference TRBV2 and TRBJ1-2, the full variable domain reads EPEVTQTPSHQVTQMGQEVILRCVPISNHLYFYWYRQILGQKVEFLVSFYNNEISEKSEIFDDQFSVERPDGSNFTLKIRSTKLEDSAMYFCASSEAAQTYGYTFGSGTRLTVV.

This chain joins TRBV6-2 or TRBV6-3 and TRBJ2-2, with a tentative D call TRBD2 (6 bases). The V and J ends lost 4 bases and 2 bases respectively, with 20 bases between them. Per the germline V gene, CDR1 is MNHEY and CDR2 is SVGEGT. The CDR3 has 18 residues. Here the CDR3 DNA reads TGTGCCAGCAGTTGGGAGGCCCCAAACTCCTTAAACACCGGGGAGCTGTTTTTT. Translation: CASSWEAPNSLNTGELFF.

This chain links TRBV7-2 with TRBJ2-7; D unclear. Germline V gives CDR1 SGHTA, CDR2 FQGNSA. The CDR3 runs 11 residues. The V and J ends lost 7 bases and 2 bases respectively, with 6 bases between them. CDR3 bases: TGTGCCAGCACCCTCCCCTACGAGCAGTACGTC. This translates into CASTLPYEQYV.

The chain couples TRBV7-9 to TRBJ1-2, with D possibly being TRBD1 (5 bases). This CDR3 is built from 13 residues. Trimming took 5 bases from V and 4 from J, leaving 11 bases between them. Germline V gene sequence: CDR1 SEHNR, CDR2 FQNEAQ (reference sequence). CDR3 nucleotide sequence: TGTGCCAGCAGCGGGGCGGGGGGCTATGGCTACACCTTC. It translates to CASSGAGGYGYTF.

This sequence joins TRBV5-5 and TRBJ2-2, with a possible D match to TRBD1 (6 bases). V gave up 0 bases and J gave up 4 bases, with 10 bases separating them. Germline lookup yields CDR1 SGHKS and CDR2 YYEKEE (reference sequence). There are 15 residues in the CDR3. The DNA for the CDR3 is TGTGCCAGCAGCTTGGCTACAGGGTTCACCGGGGAGCTGTTTTTT. It codes for CASSLATGFTGELFF. The variable domain in full, completed from reference TRBV5-5 and TRBJ2-2, reads DAGVTQSPTHLIKTRGQQVTLRCSPISGHKSVSWYQQVLGQGPQFIFQYYEKEERGRGNFPDRFSARQFPNYSSELNVNALLLGDSALYLCASSLATGFTGELFFGEGSRLTVL.

The chain couples TRBV4-1 to TRBJ1-5; D uncertain. With 5 bases removed from V and 0 bases from J, the gap between germline ends came to 20 bases. CDR3 size: 18 residues. Looked up from germline, CDR1 is MGHRA and CDR2 is YSYEKL. The CDR3 loop is CASSTPPGEFYSNQPQHF. As DNA, the CDR3 is TGCGCCAGCAGCACCCCCCCCGGGGAGTTCTATAGCAATCAGCCCCAGCATTTT.

The chain couples TRBV4-1 to TRBJ2-3; no clear D gene. Germline assignment: CDR1 MGHRA and CDR2 YSYEKL. The CDR3 runs 14 residues. V was pared by 1 base and J by 4 bases, with 9 bases between. CDR3 protein: CASSQVLGSDTQYF. The CDR3 DNA reads as TGCGCCAGCAGCCAAGTTCTCGGTTCAGATACGCAGTATTTT.

The chain has TRBV19 and TRBJ1-6; no definite D call. The CDR3 runs 13 residues. V shed 0 bases and J shed 10 bases, with 7 bases lying between them. Germline V gene sequence: CDR1 LNHDA, CDR2 SQIVND (reference sequence). The CDR3 nucleotides are TGTGCCAGTAGTATAGAGGAGGGATCACCCCTCCACTTT. Its translation: CASSIEEGSPLHF.

The gene calls are TRBV6-2 or TRBV6-3 and TRBJ2-1, with D unresolved. The V end lost 0 bases, the J end lost 0 bases, and 3 bases lay between the germline ends. The CDR3 spans 14 residues. CDR1 is MNHEY, CDR2 SVGEGT, per germline. The CDR3 here is CASSYSLSYNEQFF. The CDR3 DNA reads TGTGCCAGCAGTTACTCGCTCTCCTACAATGAGCAGTTCTTC.

J is TRBJ2-1 and V is TRBV12-3 or TRBV12-4, with 9 bases that match TRBD2. The CDR3 length is 16 residues. With V trimmed by 6 bases and J by 0 bases, 6 bases remained unmatched. The DNA for the CDR3 is TGTGCCAGCAGATCAAGCGGGGGGAGCTCCTACAATGAGCAGTTCTTC. This gives the protein CASRSSGGSSYNEQFF.

The chain has TRBV5-1 and TRBJ1-3; 8 bases agree with TRBD1. The CDR3 is 16 amino acids. The V gene end was trimmed by 1 base and the J gene end by 0 bases; junction bases not matched to a gene: 3. Looked up from germline, CDR1 is SGHRS and CDR2 is YFSETQ. Here the CDR3 reads CASSLSTGVSGNTIYF. The CDR3 DNA follows: TGCGCCAGCAGCTTGTCGACAGGGGTCTCTGGAAACACCATATATTTT.

This chain connects TRBV29-1 to TRBJ1-2, with D unclear. Trimming took 3 bases from V and 6 from J, leaving 11 bases between them. Germline V gives CDR1 SQVTM, CDR2 ANQGSEA. The CDR3 is 12 amino acids. The CDR3 loop is CSVDGFGDGYTF. CDR3 in DNA: TGCAGCGTTGACGGTTTTGGGGATGGCTACACCTTC.

This clonotype has only a few counts. The CDR3 reads CASSQITGELFF. The CDR3 region has the DNA TGCGCCAGCAGCCAGATCACCGGGGAGCTGTTTTTT. The chain carries TRBV4-1 and TRBJ2-2; no clear D. CDR1 is MGHRA, CDR2 YSYEKL, per germline. V was trimmed by 3 bases and J by 4 bases, leaving 3 bases between them. This CDR3 is built from 12 residues.

The chain recombines TRBV29-1 with TRBJ2-5; maybe TRBD2 (8 bases). Germline V gives CDR1 SQVTM, CDR2 ANQGSEA. This CDR3 spans 14 amino acids. V lost 2 bases to trimming and J lost 2 bases, with 12 bases between them. The DNA of the CDR3 is TGCAGCGTTGAAATAGCGGGACAGCAAGAGACCCAGTACTTC. Protein sequence: CSVEIAGQQETQYF.

This rearrangement joins TRBV2 to TRBJ2-3; 7 bases line up with TRBD2. The ends lost 7 bases at V and 0 bases at J; junction bases unmatched: 4. Germline CDR1 SNHLY, CDR2 FYNNEI. The CDR3 contains 14 residues. CDR3 residues: CASIREGSTDTQYF. The CDR3 nucleotides are TGTGCCAGCATTAGGGAGGGGAGCACAGATACGCAGTATTTT. Using reference TRBV2 and TRBJ2-3 for the parts outside the CDR3, the full variable domain is EPEVTQTPSHQVTQMGQEVILRCVPISNHLYFYWYRQILGQKVEFLVSFYNNEISEKSEIFDDQFSVERPDGSNFTLKIRSTKLEDSAMYFCASIREGSTDTQYFGPGTRLTVL.

The chain couples TRBV5-1 to TRBJ2-2; perhaps TRBD1 as D (6 bases). The V and J ends lost 4 bases and 2 bases respectively, with 9 bases between them. CDR1 SGHRS and CDR2 YFSETQ come from the germline V gene. The CDR3 is made up of 14 amino acids. The CDR3 region has the DNA TGCGCCAGCAGCATGGACAGCAACACCGGGGAGCTGTTTTTT. Its protein product is CASSMDSNTGELFF. Based on the CDR3 plus reference TRBV5-1 and TRBJ2-2, the full variable domain is KAGVTQTPRYLIKTRGQQVTLSCSPISGHRSVSWYQQTPGQGLQFLFEYFSETQRNKGNFPGRFSGRQFSNSRSEMNVSTLELGDSALYLCASSMDSNTGELFFGEGSRLTVL.

The chain carries TRBV6-2 or TRBV6-3 and TRBJ1-6, with 7 bases matching TRBD1. Germline CDR1 is MNHEY and CDR2 is SVGEGT. Trimming took 6 bases from V and 10 from J; bases not matched to a gene: 18. This CDR3 contains 17 residues. The chain's CDR3 is CASSYNSEWGQHSPLHF. The CDR3 DNA follows: TGTGCCAGCAGCTACAACTCGGAATGGGGACAGCACTCACCCCTCCACTTT.

The gene calls are TRBV9 and TRBJ2-3, with 12 bases identical to TRBD2. Germline V gene data show CDR1 as SGDLS and CDR2 as YYNGEE. The V segment lost 6 bases and the J segment 6 bases; nucleotides outside the gene matches: 11. This CDR3 is built from 16 residues. In nucleotides, the CDR3 is TGTGCCAGCACCGACCTAGCGGGGGGGCCGGCCGATACGCAGTATTTT. This encodes CASTDLAGGPADTQYF. Filled out from reference TRBV9 and TRBJ2-3, the complete variable domain reads DSGVTQTPKHLITATGQRVTLRCSPRSGDLSVYWYQQSLDQGLQFLIQYYNGEERAKGNILERFSAQQFPDLHSELNLSSLELGDSALYFCASTDLAGGPADTQYFGPGTRLTVL.

This clonotype was counted once. CDR3 residues: CASSLIGAGGRNEQFF. CDR3 bases: TGTGCCAGCAGCTTAATTGGAGCGGGGGGGCGCAATGAGCAGTTCTTC. The chain has TRBV7-9 and TRBJ2-1, with TRBD2 identical over 10 bases. There are 16 residues in the CDR3. Germline trimming cut 2 bases from V and 6 bases from J; bases unmatched to any gene: 7. The germline V gene has CDR1 SEHNR and CDR2 FQNEAQ (reference sequence).